The 22 T cell receptor beta chains given below trace back to one sample, sequenced in a study of follicular helper T cells after annual influenza vaccination. The time point here: 2015-2016 season, pre-vaccination. This table comes from immunoSEQ multiplex PCR, and its TCRdb copy is limited to in-frame clones, with some not included. Among more than 9,500 clones listed, 80% were seen once. Source: CXCR5+ CD38- circulating T follicular helper cells from blood, taken on the day of influenza vaccination. Subset meaning: circulating Tfh, non-naive CD4+CXCR5+PD-1+ (ICOS+CD38+ or ICOS-CD38-). All receptors derive from an adult who received the influenza vaccine.

The chain links TRBV6-1 to TRBJ2-7; D ambiguous. CDR1 is MNHNS, CDR2 SASEGT, per germline. This CDR3 comprises 13 residues. With 5 bases removed from V and 3 bases from J, the gap between germline ends came to 11 bases. The DNA of the CDR3 is TGTGCCAGCAGTCCTATGTACAACTACGAGCAGTACTTC. This translates into CASSPMYNYEQYF.

V is TRBV5-1 and J is TRBJ2-5, with unresolved D. Trimming removed 6 bases at V and 2 bases at J, with 8 bases between. CDR1 and CDR2 (germline): SGHRS, YFSETQ. This CDR3 is built from 12 residues. The CDR3 sequence is CASKVSQETQYF. The CDR3 bases are TGCGCCAGCAAGGTATCACAAGAGACCCAGTACTTC. Filled out from reference TRBV5-1 and TRBJ2-5, the complete variable domain reads KAGVTQTPRYLIKTRGQQVTLSCSPISGHRSVSWYQQTPGQGLQFLFEYFSETQRNKGNFPGRFSGRQFSNSRSEMNVSTLELGDSALYLCASKVSQETQYFGPGTRLLVL.

This chain joins TRBV6-1 and TRBJ1-1, with D possibly TRBD1 on 6 matching bases. V was shortened by 5 bases and J by 5 bases, with 15 bases between the two germline ends. The CDR3 extends over 14 amino acids. Germline V lookup: CDR1 MNHNS, CDR2 SASEGT. CDR3 protein: CASSSTGTPTEAFF. CDR3 nucleotides: TGTGCCAGCAGTAGTACCGGGACACCGACTGAAGCTTTCTTT.

V is TRBV2 and J is TRBJ2-1; TRBD1 matches 8 bases. CDR1 is SNHLY and CDR2 is FYNNEI in the germline V gene. The CDR3 extends over 13 amino acids. The trim removed 6 bases at V and 5 bases at J, leaving 3 bases unmatched. The CDR3 DNA follows: TGTGCCAGCAGGAAGGACAGGGACAATGAGCAGTTCTTC. This encodes CASRKDRDNEQFF.

This clone was counted a few times. The gene calls are TRBV7-9 and TRBJ1-6; 10 bases fit TRBD1. The CDR3 covers 15 residues. V shed 4 bases, J shed 10 bases, and the junction held 7 bases outside the gene matches. The germline V gene encodes CDR1 SEHNR and CDR2 FQNEAQ (reference sequence). The CDR3 loop reads CASSSWTGGESPLHF. The CDR3 coding sequence is TGTGCCAGCAGCTCCTGGACAGGGGGAGAATCACCCCTCCACTTT.

The chain recombines TRBV7-2 with TRBJ2-7, with D perhaps TRBD2 (5 bases). The ends were cut back, 5 bases at V and 4 bases at J, with 12 bases in the middle. The germline V gene has CDR1 SGHTA and CDR2 FQGNSA. This CDR3 region has 13 residues. The CDR3 DNA reads as TGTGCCAGCAGCCTTCGCGAGGGATACGAGCAGTACTTC. It encodes CASSLREGYEQYF.

The chain links TRBV7-2 to TRBJ2-2, with TRBD1 as a possible D gene (6 bases). This CDR3 is built from 15 residues. Germline V gives CDR1 SGHTA, CDR2 FQGNSA. The V gene lost 4 bases and the J gene lost 4 bases, with 13 bases spanning the gap. CDR3 sequence reads: CASSSPQGITGELFF. In nucleotides, the CDR3 is TGTGCCAGCAGCTCCCCCCAGGGGATCACCGGGGAGCTGTTTTTT. Full variable domain (outside the CDR3, taken from reference TRBV7-2 and TRBJ2-2): GAGVSQSPSNKVTEKGKDVELRCDPISGHTALYWYRQSLGQGLEFLIYFQGNSAPDKSGLPSDRFSAERTGGSVSTLTIQRTQQEDSAVYLCASSSPQGITGELFFGEGSRLTVL.

The CDR3 DNA follows: TGTGCCAGCAGCCCGAGGGGGGGACGGTCCTATAATTCACCCCTCCACTTT. Translation: CASSPRGGRSYNSPLHF. The genes are TRBV9 and TRBJ1-6; TRBD1 might be the D (6 bases). This CDR3 is built from 17 residues. V lost 4 bases, J lost 1 base, and 15 bases lay in between. Germline CDR1 is SGDLS and CDR2 is YYNGEE.

This chain links TRBV30 with TRBJ1-1; D uncertain. Germline V lookup: CDR1 GTSNPN, CDR2 SVGIG (reference sequence). This CDR3 is built from 14 residues. Between the trimmed V and J ends, which lost 2 bases and 0 bases, there was a span of 10 bases. The DNA of the CDR3 is TGTGCCTGGAGTTTCGGTTCGATGAACACTGAAGCTTTCTTT. Its protein is CAWSFGSMNTEAFF.

The rearrangement links TRBV19 to TRBJ2-7; 8 bases agree with TRBD1. With 1 base clipped from V and 2 bases from J, the junction kept 7 bases outside the gene matches. The CDR3 runs 16 residues. The germline gives CDR1 LNHDA, CDR2 SQIVND (reference sequence). CDR3 residues: CASSIGQGTPTYEQYF. The DNA for the CDR3 is TGTGCCAGTAGTATAGGACAGGGGACCCCTACCTACGAGCAGTACTTC.

CDR3 DNA sequence: TGTGCCAGCTCACCACCGTCAGTCTTTGGCGGCTACACCTTC. Amino acid sequence: CASSPPSVFGGYTF. The chain employs TRBV18 and TRBJ1-2; D gene unclear. The V and J ends lost 0 bases and 8 bases respectively, with 13 bases between them. CDR1 is KGHSH, CDR2 LQKENI, per germline. This CDR3 is 14 amino acids long.

The chain has TRBV7-9 and TRBJ2-1, with D tentatively TRBD2 (6 bases). V lost 7 bases to trimming and J lost 2 bases, with 12 bases between them. This CDR3 contains 14 residues. Per the germline V gene, CDR1 is SEHNR and CDR2 is FQNEAQ (reference sequence). The CDR3 sequence is CASKEGGTYNEQFF. The CDR3 DNA is TGTGCCAGCAAGGAGGGAGGAACCTACAATGAGCAGTTCTTC.

This chain joins TRBV27 and TRBJ1-1; D gene unclear. Deletions cut 4 bases from V and 0 bases from J, with 15 bases between. Germline CDR1 is MNHEY and CDR2 is SMNVEV (reference sequence). The CDR3 covers 16 residues. The CDR3 protein is CASSSYRQDLNTEAFF. The DNA for the CDR3 is TGTGCCAGCAGTTCCTATCGTCAGGATTTGAACACTGAAGCTTTCTTT.

In DNA form, the CDR3 reads TGTGCCAGCTCACCAGGGGGCGCGAGTGGCTACACCTTC. Its protein product is CASSPGGASGYTF. The chain links TRBV18 to TRBJ1-2, with D perhaps matching TRBD1 (6 bases). This CDR3 is 13 amino acids long. Deletions cut 2 bases from V and 7 bases from J, with 11 bases between. Germline V gives CDR1 KGHSH, CDR2 LQKENI.

The V gene is TRBV11-3, the J gene TRBJ1-1; no clear D gene. Looked up from germline, CDR1 is SGHNT and CDR2 is YENEEA. The CDR3 totals 17 residues. V dropped 2 bases and J dropped 0 bases, with 16 bases sitting between them. The CDR3, as DNA: TGTGCCAGCAGCTTATATCACCAGTCTACCATGAACACTGAAGCTTTCTTT. Translating gives CASSLYHQSTMNTEAFF.

This chain connects TRBV5-6 to TRBJ1-2, with D uncertain. Germline CDR1 is SGHDT and CDR2 is YYEEEE. The length of the CDR3 is 17 residues. The V end was cut by 3 bases, the J end by 0 bases, with 18 bases between. In nucleotides, the CDR3 is TGTGCCAGCAGCTACGGGGAGGGAGCCCGATCTAACTATGGCTACACCTTC. It translates to CASSYGEGARSNYGYTF.

The chain couples TRBV15 to TRBJ1-4; perhaps TRBD1 as D (5 bases). The CDR3 is made up of 15 amino acids. V lost 0 bases, J lost 7 bases, and 12 bases lay in between. The germline V gene has CDR1 LNHNV and CDR2 YYDKDF (reference sequence). The CDR3 is CATSRDLGVREKLFF. As DNA, the CDR3 is TGTGCCACCAGCAGAGATCTGGGGGTGCGTGAAAAACTGTTTTTT.

This clone was counted a few times. This chain uses TRBV7-9 with TRBJ2-7; a weak D match, TRBD2 (5 bases). This CDR3 is 13 amino acids long. Trimming stripped 4 bases from V and 3 bases from J, with 10 bases between. Looked up from germline, CDR1 is SEHNR and CDR2 is FQNEAQ (reference sequence). The CDR3 bases are TGTGCCAGCAGCTCAGACGGAGGCTACGAGCAGTACTTC. It specifies CASSSDGGYEQYF.

The chain employs TRBV29-1 and TRBJ1-2; no definite D call. The CDR3 runs to 13 residues. Germline values: CDR1 SQVTM, CDR2 ANQGSEA. Deletions cut 5 bases from V and 3 bases from J, with 13 bases between. The CDR3 is CSVMEGLDYGYTF. Written as DNA, the CDR3 is TGCAGCGTTATGGAGGGTTTGGACTATGGCTACACCTTC. Together with reference TRBV29-1 and TRBJ1-2, the CDR3 gives the full variable domain: SAVISQKPSRDICQRGTSLTIQCQVDSQVTMMFWYRQQPGQSLTLIATANQGSEATYESGFVIDKFPISRPNLTFSTLTVSNMSPEDSSIYLCSVMEGLDYGYTFGSGTRLTVV.

The rearrangement uses TRBV25-1 and TRBJ2-1; D perhaps matches TRBD2 (5 bases). Germline V gives CDR1 MGHDK, CDR2 SYGVNS. The ends were cut back, 9 bases at V and 6 bases at J, with 12 bases in the middle. The CDR3 totals 12 residues. The chain's CDR3 is CASKAEANEQFF. DNA for the CDR3: TGTGCCAGTAAGGCGGAGGCCAATGAGCAGTTCTTC.

This chain connects TRBV7-9 to TRBJ1-6; 7 nucleotides align to TRBD1. Trimming cost V 4 bases and J 13 bases; bases outside gene matches: 10. The CDR3 loop spans 14 amino acids. The germline gives CDR1 SEHNR, CDR2 FQNEAQ (reference sequence). The DNA for the CDR3 is TGTGCCAGCAGCTACGGACAGGCGCTATCTCCCCTCCACTTT. This translates into CASSYGQALSPLHF.

V gene TRBV7-7 combines with J gene TRBJ2-1; D unresolved. Germline assignment: CDR1 SSHAT and CDR2 FNYEAQ (reference sequence). The CDR3 spans 13 residues. V dropped 1 base and J dropped 10 bases, with 11 bases sitting between them. CDR3 amino acids: CASSLDKDDEQFF. CDR3 nucleotides: TGTGCCAGCAGCTTAGATAAGGACGACGAGCAGTTCTTC.